The 17 T cell receptor beta chains in this list originate from one sample, sequenced in a study of shared clonotypes between healthy human individuals. TCRdb's table, derived via immunoSEQ multiplex PCR, lists solely in-frame clones and lacks some. Found here are around 1.6 million clones, approximately 98% of them singletons; the top ten hold around 0.45%. Input material: naive CD4+ T cells sorted from blood. The subset is: CD45RA+ positively selected. These TCRs come from a man aged 25-40 years in good health.

This rearrangement joins TRBV28 to TRBJ2-1; the D gene is possibly TRBD2 (6 bases). Trimming took 2 bases from V and 8 from J, leaving 16 bases between them. Germline CDR1 MDHEN, CDR2 SYDVKM. The CDR3 consists of 15 residues. The CDR3 DNA sequence: TGTGCCAGCAGTTTAGCGGGAACCATGGGTTATGAGCAGTTCTTC. It yields the protein CASSLAGTMGYEQFF.

The J gene is TRBJ2-2, the V gene TRBV5-4; 9 bases agree with TRBD1. In germline, CDR1 is SGHNT, CDR2 YYREEE (reference sequence). The CDR3 is made up of 15 amino acids. V shed 4 bases and J 2 bases; nucleotides not matched to a gene: 3. The CDR3 nucleotides read TGTGCCAGCAGCGCGGGACAGGGAAACACCGGGGAGCTGTTTTTT. It translates to CASSAGQGNTGELFF.

The J gene is TRBJ2-3, the V gene TRBV9; maybe TRBD2 (5 bases). This CDR3 is built from 16 residues. CDR1 and CDR2 from the germline V gene are SGDLS and YYNGEE. V lost 3 bases and J 1 base, leaving 15 bases between the germline ends. CDR3 loop: CASSARPAGGTDTQYF. In DNA form, the CDR3 reads TGTGCCAGCAGCGCCCGCCCGGCGGGCGGCACAGATACGCAGTATTTT. Combining the CDR3 with reference TRBV9 and TRBJ2-3 gives the whole variable domain DSGVTQTPKHLITATGQRVTLRCSPRSGDLSVYWYQQSLDQGLQFLIQYYNGEERAKGNILERFSAQQFPDLHSELNLSSLELGDSALYFCASSARPAGGTDTQYFGPGTRLTVL.

This CDR3 is CASSPGGGQGFSDTQYF. The CDR3 region has the DNA TGTGCCAGCAGCCCCGGAGGGGGACAGGGATTTAGCGATACGCAGTATTTT. The chain is built from TRBV7-9 and TRBJ2-3, with 9 bases identical to TRBD1. J was trimmed by 6 bases and V by 5 bases; bases with no gene match: 15. Germline lookup yields CDR1 SEHNR and CDR2 FQNEAQ (reference sequence). The CDR3 contains 17 residues.

The rearrangement links TRBV28 to TRBJ1-5, with TRBD1 matching 8 bases. With 4 bases clipped from V and 6 bases from J, the junction kept 11 bases outside the gene matches. This CDR3 spans 16 amino acids. Germline loops: CDR1 MDHEN, CDR2 SYDVKM. Here the CDR3 reads CASSYQPGGRSQPQHF. CDR3 nucleotide sequence: TGTGCCAGCAGTTATCAGCCAGGGGGCCGATCTCAGCCCCAGCATTTT.

This CDR3 is CASSEQGAGYNEQFF. Here the CDR3 DNA reads TGTGCCAGCAGTGAACAGGGGGCTGGCTACAATGAGCAGTTCTTC. The V and J genes are TRBV2 and TRBJ2-1, with 8 bases lining up with TRBD1. This CDR3 has 15 amino acids. V was clipped by 2 bases and J by 3 bases; unmatched bases: 3. Per germline, CDR1 SNHLY and CDR2 FYNNEI.

The V gene is TRBV29-1, the J gene TRBJ2-1; weak D call: TRBD2 (6 bases). Looked up from germline, CDR1 is SQVTM and CDR2 is ANQGSEA. There are 14 residues in the CDR3. V was trimmed by 4 bases and J by 3 bases, leaving 13 bases between them. Here the CDR3 reads CSVGGAKIYNEQFF. The CDR3 nucleotides read TGCAGCGTTGGCGGGGCCAAAATCTACAATGAGCAGTTCTTC.

V gene TRBV7-9 combines with J gene TRBJ1-1; possibly TRBD1 for D (5 bases). This CDR3 region has 14 residues. V was trimmed by 4 bases and J by 6 bases, leaving 15 bases between them. Germline CDR1 is SEHNR and CDR2 is FQNEAQ (reference sequence). The CDR3 coding sequence is TGTGCCAGCAGCTCCCTATCGCGGGGGGCTGAAGCTTTCTTT. Residues: CASSSLSRGAEAFF.

The V and J genes are TRBV11-2 and TRBJ2-6; D gene unclear. The CDR3 totals 14 residues. V gave up 6 bases and J gave up 0 bases, with 6 bases separating them. Germline CDR1 and CDR2: SGHAT and FQNNGV. The CDR3: CASRVLSGANVLTF. The CDR3 bases are TGTGCCAGCAGGGTACTCTCTGGGGCCAACGTCCTGACTTTC.

This clone was seen just once. The J gene is TRBJ2-7, the V gene TRBV28; tentatively, D is TRBD1 (6 bases). CDR3 length: 14 amino acids. CDR1 and CDR2 (germline): MDHEN, SYDVKM. V dropped 7 bases and J dropped 0 bases, with 13 bases sitting between them. The CDR3 loop is CASTRTTGSYEQYF. The CDR3 nucleotides read TGTGCCAGCACCCGAACGACAGGCTCCTACGAGCAGTACTTC.

Details on this clone: Other nucleotide sequences in the sample specify the same CDR3. The rearrangement links TRBV5-1 to TRBJ1-2; a possible D gene is TRBD1 (5 bases). Germline loops: CDR1 SGHRS, CDR2 YFSETQ. CDR3 length: 13 residues. Trimming cost V 2 bases and J 2 bases, with 7 bases left between them. In nucleotides, the CDR3 is TGCGCCAGCAGCTTCGACAGCAACTATGGCTACACCTTC. It codes for CASSFDSNYGYTF.

The J gene is TRBJ2-2, the V gene TRBV19; D is perhaps TRBD1 or TRBD2 (5 bases each). The germline gives CDR1 LNHDA, CDR2 SQIVND (reference sequence). The CDR3 is made up of 14 amino acids. V dropped 7 bases and J dropped 6 bases, with 15 bases sitting between them. For the CDR3, the DNA is TGTGCCAGTACTCTGAATGGGGGATCCGGGGAGCTGTTTTTT. Encoded protein: CASTLNGGSGELFF.

The gene calls are TRBV5-6 and TRBJ2-7, with 9 bases aligning to TRBD1. There are 15 residues in the CDR3. Germline V gene sequence: CDR1 SGHDT, CDR2 YYEEEE. The V segment lost 4 bases and the J segment 2 bases; nucleotides outside the gene matches: 7. The CDR3 nucleotides are TGTGCCAGCAGCAGCCGACAGGGGGTAACCTACGAGCAGTACTTC. Its translation: CASSSRQGVTYEQYF.

V and J are TRBV19 and TRBJ2-4; maybe TRBD2 (6 bases). Germline V gene sequence: CDR1 LNHDA, CDR2 SQIVND (reference sequence). The CDR3 is made up of 15 amino acids. V lost 4 bases and J 4 bases, leaving 14 bases between the germline ends. The CDR3 is CASSTGLLIKNIQYF. Written as DNA, the CDR3 is TGTGCCAGTAGTACGGGACTCTTGATAAAAAACATTCAGTACTTC.

The V gene is TRBV27, the J gene TRBJ2-7, with 16 bases identical to TRBD2. V lost 5 bases to trimming and J lost 2 bases; unmatched junction nucleotides: 12. This CDR3 is built from 19 residues. Germline loops: CDR1 MNHEY, CDR2 SMNVEV (reference sequence). CDR3 sequence reads: CASSKTITGLAGGPYEQYF. The CDR3 DNA follows: TGTGCCAGCAGTAAAACCATCACGGGACTAGCGGGAGGGCCCTACGAGCAGTACTTC.

The rearrangement links TRBV9 to TRBJ1-2, with D possibly TRBD1 on 6 matching bases. The CDR3 loop spans 17 amino acids. CDR1 is SGDLS, CDR2 YYNGEE, per germline. Between the trimmed V and J ends, which lost 5 bases and 6 bases, there was a span of 26 bases. CDR3 amino acids: CASRGYGSGLQGHGYTF. The CDR3 coding sequence is TGTGCCAGCAGGGGGTACGGGTCCGGTTTACAGGGCCATGGCTACACCTTC.

CDR3 region: CASSLNSVAGVEQYF. The CDR3 region has the DNA TGTGCCAGCAGCTTGAACTCCGTTGCGGGAGTCGAGCAGTACTTC. The rearrangement uses TRBV7-2 and TRBJ2-7; 7 nucleotides line up with TRBD2. CDR1 and CDR2 (germline): SGHTA, FQGNSA. The CDR3 covers 15 residues. V trimming: 3 bases; J trimming: 6 bases; junction bases outside the gene matches: 11.